The T cell receptor beta chain under discussion was sequenced for a study of cytomegalovirus exposure and HLA in healthy donors. Overall study findings and caveats: The dataset shows that most TCR sequences were rare, while some public TCRs occurred in many donors.

The CDR3 consists of 17 residues. Germline CDR1 MGHRA, CDR2 YSYEKL. J gave up 4 bases and V 0 bases, and 8 bases lay outside the gene matches. Clones were read by immunoSEQ multiplex PCR, and TCRdb kept only the in-frame ones, dropping some. The data contain under 400,000 clones, around 86% of them seen just once; the ten biggest clones take up 0.83%. Comments on this clone: Its specificity is unknown.

This receptor was obtained from a young woman in good health and CMV-seronegative. V gene TRBV4-1 combines with J gene TRBJ2-1; 8 bases are a match to TRBD2. The sample comprised PBMCs. The CDR3 loop is CASSQDWRGDFYNEQFF. CDR3 nucleotide sequence: TGCGCCAGCAGCCAAGACTGGCGGGGGGACTTTTACAATGAGCAGTTCTTC.